This TCR beta chain was identified in a study of blood T cell repertoires in COVID-19. The overall study: The United States, Italy and Spain supplied acute and convalescent COVID-19 samples. Sample material is recorded as cDNA or gDNA derived from T cells, B-cell-depleted T cells, or PBMCs.

Generated by immunoSEQ multiplex PCR, the TCRdb table keeps only in-frame clones and is missing some. The repertoire has 270,000 or so clones, under 95% of them found once; the top ten carry 2.3%. The age range of participants was about 18 to 90 years, with residence in about two dozen US areas. V was pared by 4 bases and J by 4 bases, with 14 bases between. Looked up from germline, CDR1 is MDHEN and CDR2 is SYDVKM. This CDR3 has 14 amino acids. This receptor was obtained from a woman between 40 and 55 years old with acute COVID-19. The V and J genes are TRBV28 and TRBJ2-7, with D maybe TRBD1 (6 bases). The material sequenced was PBMCs or T cells enriched from blood (not recorded which). CDR3 loop: CASSWGRAYYEQYF. The DNA of the CDR3 is TGTGCCAGCAGTTGGGGGCGCGCATATTACGAGCAGTACTTC.